This entry lists 29 T cell receptor beta chains sequenced from one sample in a study of blood T cell repertoires in COVID-19. Only in-frame clones appear in the TCRdb table, and some are missing; sequencing was by immunoSEQ multiplex PCR. The table shows roughly 370,000 clones, with 80% to 90% occurring only once. The sequenced sample consisted of PBMCs or T cells enriched from blood (not recorded which). These receptors were taken from a woman aged 50 to 60 who had recovered from COVID-19.

The chain combines TRBV19 with TRBJ1-3; no firm D call. CDR3 length: 13 residues. V lost 5 bases, J lost 3 bases, and 8 bases lay in between. Germline CDR1 LNHDA, CDR2 SQIVND (reference sequence). The CDR3 sequence is CASSLGLGNTIYF. The CDR3 region has the DNA TGTGCCAGTAGTCTCGGACTTGGAAACACCATATATTTT.

This chain connects TRBV6-5 to TRBJ1-3, with D perhaps matching TRBD1 (5 bases). With 6 bases removed from V and 2 bases from J, the gap between germline ends came to 11 bases. Germline values: CDR1 MNHEY, CDR2 SVGAGI. The length of the CDR3 is 14 residues. The CDR3 here is CASSHPRAGNTIYF. The CDR3 nucleotides are TGTGCCAGCAGCCACCCCAGGGCTGGAAACACCATATATTTT.

The chain has TRBV27 and TRBJ1-2; D gene ambiguous. CDR3 length equals 12 residues. The V gene's germline CDR1 is MNHEY and CDR2 SMNVEV (reference sequence). V gave up 7 bases and J gave up 8 bases, with 14 bases separating them. This CDR3 reads CASMGRSEGYTF. The CDR3 DNA reads as TGTGCCAGCATGGGTCGGTCGGAGGGCTACACCTTC.

The V gene is TRBV5-1, the J gene TRBJ1-2, with D perhaps TRBD1 (6 bases). Germline loops: CDR1 SGHRS, CDR2 YFSETQ. CDR3 length equals 16 residues. V shed 2 bases and J shed 0 bases, with 14 bases lying between them. CDR3 residues: CASSFEGVPTNYGYTF. The CDR3 nucleotides are TGCGCCAGCAGCTTTGAGGGGGTCCCCACTAACTATGGCTACACCTTC.

V is TRBV5-5 and J is TRBJ2-1; D unclear. This CDR3 is built from 16 residues. The V end lost 3 bases, the J end lost 0 bases, and 13 bases lay between the germline ends. The germline V gene has CDR1 SGHKS and CDR2 YYEKEE (reference sequence). This chain's CDR3 is CASSSLLISSYNEQFF. The CDR3 DNA reads as TGTGCCAGCAGCTCCCTACTTATATCCTCCTACAATGAGCAGTTCTTC.

This clone appeared a single time. The rearrangement joins TRBV7-6 to TRBJ1-4; perhaps TRBD1 as D (5 bases). CDR3 length: 15 amino acids. The germline V gene has CDR1 SGHVS and CDR2 FNYEAQ. The ends were cut back, 1 base at V and 8 bases at J, with 14 bases in the middle. The CDR3: CASSLGGGVMEKLFF. CDR3 nucleotides: TGTGCCAGCAGCTTAGGGGGGGGTGTTATGGAAAAACTGTTTTTT.

This clone was picked up one time. This chain connects TRBV10-3 to TRBJ1-2; 8 nucleotides align to TRBD1. This CDR3 is built from 15 residues. Germline values: CDR1 ENHRY, CDR2 SYGVKD. With V trimmed by 0 bases and J by 7 bases, 7 bases remained unmatched. CDR3 coding DNA: TGTGCCATCAGTGAGTCTCCAGGGGGCTTATCTGGCTACACCTTC. This encodes CAISESPGGLSGYTF.

As to this clone: This may be a read error, as it is one base from a much larger clone. Other DNA sequences in this specimen translate into the identical CDR3. This chain links TRBV7-2 with TRBJ2-7; tentative D call: TRBD2 (6 bases). The germline V gene has CDR1 SGHTA and CDR2 FQGNSA. The CDR3 contains 13 residues. Trimming left V 0 bases short and J 4 bases short, with 7 bases between. This CDR3 is CASSLAGGYEQYF. CDR3 nucleotides: TGTGCCAGCAGCTTAGCGGGGGGATACGAGCAGTACTTC.

In this sample, this clone turned up once. The V gene is TRBV7-8, the J gene TRBJ1-5; D is perhaps TRBD1 (5 bases). From germline, CDR1 is SGHVS and CDR2 FQNEAQ. Trimming stripped 1 base from V and 6 bases from J, with 13 bases between. The CDR3 runs 15 residues. The CDR3 region is CASSLEKLGGQPQHF. CDR3 nucleotides: TGTGCCAGCAGCTTAGAGAAACTCGGGGGTCAGCCCCAGCATTTT.

The chain is built from TRBV2 and TRBJ2-3; D is possibly TRBD2 (6 bases). CDR3 length: 16 amino acids. CDR1 and CDR2 (germline): SNHLY, FYNNEI. V gave up 6 bases and J gave up 1 base, with 17 bases separating them. Here the CDR3 DNA reads TGTGCCAGCAGAGCCTTTGACGGGGGACGCACAGATACGCAGTATTTT. The encoded protein is CASRAFDGGRTDTQYF.

The chain joins TRBV10-1 to TRBJ1-5; tentatively, D is TRBD1 (5 bases). CDR1 is WNHNN, CDR2 SYGVQD, per germline (reference sequence). The CDR3 sequence is 16 residues long. The V and J ends lost 6 bases and 4 bases respectively, with 19 bases between them. CDR3 amino acids: CASSEPRGYRNQPQHF. CDR3 bases: TGCGCCAGCAGCGAACCTAGGGGTTATAGGAATCAGCCCCAGCATTTT.

This chain links TRBV3-1 (or the pseudogene TRBV3-2) with TRBJ1-2; TRBD1 is a possible D gene (6 bases). The CDR3 contains 15 residues. The germline V gene encodes CDR1 LGHDT and CDR2 YNNKEL (reference sequence). Trimming shortened V by 3 bases and J by 8 bases, and 19 bases separated the two germline ends. This CDR3 is CASSHAGAPYDGYTF. The CDR3 region has the DNA TGTGCCAGCAGCCACGCGGGGGCACCCTACGACGGCTACACCTTC.

The chain links TRBV19 to TRBJ1-1; weak D call: TRBD1 (6 bases). CDR1 is LNHDA, CDR2 SQIVND, per germline (reference sequence). The CDR3 loop spans 15 amino acids. V was pared by 1 base and J by 8 bases, with 17 bases between. CDR3 nucleotides: TGTGCCAGTAGTATAGGTTGGGGAAACAGGGAAGAAGCTTTCTTT. Its translation is CASSIGWGNREEAFF.

CDR3 sequence reads: CASSKQGNEQFF. The DNA of the CDR3 is TGTGCCAGCAGCAAGCAGGGGAATGAGCAGTTCTTC. The chain links TRBV12-3 or TRBV12-4 to TRBJ2-1, with D possibly TRBD1 on 6 matching bases. This CDR3 contains 12 residues. Trimming took 6 bases from V and 7 from J, leaving 10 bases between them.

In its sample, this clone was seen a few times. This rearrangement joins TRBV2 to TRBJ1-3; TRBD1 might be the D (6 bases). The CDR3 has 18 amino acids. Germline V gives CDR1 SNHLY, CDR2 FYNNEI. Trimming left V 3 bases short and J 0 bases short, with 18 bases between. CDR3 region: CASSDFSLGASSGNTIYF. DNA of the CDR3: TGTGCCAGCAGTGATTTTAGTTTGGGGGCGAGCTCTGGAAACACCATATATTTT.

The chain carries TRBV19 and TRBJ1-5, with D possibly being TRBD1 (5 bases). V lost 1 base, J lost 8 bases, and 15 bases lay in between. CDR3 length: 15 amino acids. Germline loops: CDR1 LNHDA, CDR2 SQIVND (reference sequence). The CDR3 sequence: CASSIAAAAREPQHF. In DNA form, the CDR3 reads TGTGCCAGTAGTATAGCAGCAGCCGCCAGGGAGCCCCAGCATTTT.

The chain combines TRBV25-1 with TRBJ2-5, with TRBD2 matching 13 bases. The CDR3 totals 16 residues. V shed 2 bases and J 4 bases; nucleotides not matched to a gene: 4. Looked up from germline, CDR1 is MGHDK and CDR2 is SYGVNS. The CDR3 here is CASSETGLAGAETQYF. CDR3 DNA: TGTGCCAGCAGTGAAACCGGACTAGCGGGGGCAGAGACCCAGTACTTC.

The CDR3 coding sequence is TGCGCCAGCAGCTTGGGGACAGGGGGAAGGTCACACACAGATACGCAGTATTTT. Translated: CASSLGTGGRSHTDTQYF. The genes are TRBV5-1 and TRBJ2-3, with 10 positions matching TRBD1. The ends lost 0 bases at V and 2 bases at J; junction bases unmatched: 9. The germline V gene encodes CDR1 SGHRS and CDR2 YFSETQ. The CDR3 contains 18 residues.

V gene TRBV19 combines with J gene TRBJ2-2; no definite D call. In germline, CDR1 is LNHDA, CDR2 SQIVND (reference sequence). The CDR3 runs 14 residues. The V and J ends lost 3 bases and 1 base respectively, with 6 bases between them. CDR3 sequence: CASSIAGNTGELFF. CDR3 in DNA: TGTGCCAGTAGTATTGCCGGGAACACCGGGGAGCTGTTTTTT.

The rearrangement links TRBV4-3 to TRBJ2-1, with D possibly matching TRBD2 (5 bases). Trimming removed 4 bases at V and 9 bases at J, with 13 bases between. The CDR3 sequence is 13 residues long. CDR1 is LGHNA, CDR2 YSLEER, per germline. CDR3 region: CASSLHSGSEQFF. The CDR3 region has the DNA TGCGCCAGCAGCCTTCACTCGGGAAGTGAGCAGTTCTTC.

This clone was seen only a few times. The genes are TRBV6-2 or TRBV6-3 and TRBJ2-1; 7 nucleotides agree with TRBD2. V dropped 4 bases and J dropped 1; count of bases not matched to a gene: 4. CDR1 is MNHEY and CDR2 is SVGEGT in the germline V gene. CDR3 length: 15 amino acids. CDR3 bases: TGTGCCAGCAGTTTTCCGGGACTATCCTACAATGAGCAGTTCTTC. This translates into CASSFPGLSYNEQFF.

The chain combines TRBV12-5 with TRBJ2-7, with 8 bases fitting TRBD1. V shed 4 bases and J 2 bases; nucleotides not matched to a gene: 22. CDR3 length: 20 residues. The V gene's germline CDR1 is LGHNT and CDR2 FRNRAP. CDR3 sequence (DNA): TGTGCTAGTGGTTCAAGAGTTGCGGGACAGGTTCCCCCACCCCCCTACGAGCAGTACTTC. Encoded protein: CASGSRVAGQVPPPPYEQYF.

A few counts support this clone. The chain combines TRBV7-9 with TRBJ1-2, with a weak D call TRBD1 (6 bases). V was clipped by 4 bases and J by 5 bases, with 11 bases between them. The germline gives CDR1 SEHNR, CDR2 FQNEAQ (reference sequence). This CDR3 has 13 residues. The CDR3 DNA reads as TGTGCCAGCAGCTCACGGACAGTTTATGGCTACACCTTC. It translates to CASSSRTVYGYTF.

The CDR3 nucleotides read TGTGCCAGCAGCGGGACAGGGGGCGAGATAGATACGCAGTATTTT. Its protein is CASSGTGGEIDTQYF. The chain uses TRBV5-5 and TRBJ2-3, with 12 bases identical to TRBD1. The CDR3 length is 15 residues. The V gene end was trimmed by 4 bases and the J gene end by 5 bases; junction bases not matched to a gene: 5. Germline-derived CDR1 and CDR2 are SGHKS and YYEKEE (reference sequence).

The CDR3, as DNA: TGCGCCAGCAGCTTGGGCCATGGCTCAGTGAGGGGGCAGACCTACGAGCAGTACTTC. It is translated as CASSLGHGSVRGQTYEQYF. The chain carries TRBV5-1 and TRBJ2-7, with 7 positions matching TRBD1. V trimming: 0 bases; J trimming: 2 bases; junction bases outside the gene matches: 17. From germline, CDR1 is SGHRS and CDR2 YFSETQ. There are 19 residues in the CDR3.

This clone was seen only once. This rearrangement joins TRBV6-2 or TRBV6-3 to TRBJ2-6; D is ambiguous. This CDR3 comprises 15 residues. Germline V gene lookup returns CDR1 MNHEY and CDR2 SVGEGT. Trimming pared 2 bases from V and 0 bases from J, leaving 5 bases between. The CDR3 spells CASSYRSSGANVLTF. The CDR3 bases are TGTGCCAGCAGTTACCGGAGCTCTGGGGCCAACGTCCTGACTTTC.

The rearrangement links TRBV11-3 to TRBJ2-1; D might be TRBD2 (7 bases). V dropped 0 bases and J dropped 0 bases, with 12 bases sitting between them. Germline V gene data show CDR1 as SGHNT and CDR2 as YENEEA. The CDR3 spans 17 residues. The CDR3 protein is CASSLERGGYSYNEQFF. Here the CDR3 DNA reads TGTGCCAGCAGCTTAGAAAGGGGGGGTTACTCCTACAATGAGCAGTTCTTC.

The chain recombines TRBV5-1 with TRBJ2-2, with 9 bases identical to TRBD2. Trimming took 0 bases from V and 6 from J; bases not matched to a gene: 6. This CDR3 is 16 amino acids long. CDR1 and CDR2 (germline): SGHRS, YFSETQ. CDR3 residues: CASSLEASGGPGELFF. As DNA, the CDR3 is TGCGCCAGCAGCTTGGAGGCGAGCGGGGGGCCCGGGGAGCTGTTTTTT.

The CDR3 loop is CASSVGQGSIYF. The DNA of the CDR3 is TGTGCCAGCAGCGTTGGACAGGGTTCCATATATTTT. This chain links TRBV9 with TRBJ1-3, with 8 nucleotides matching TRBD1. This CDR3 comprises 12 residues. The V and J ends lost 2 bases and 11 bases, in that order; junction bases with no gene match: 3. Germline CDR1 SGDLS, CDR2 YYNGEE. Full variable domain (outside the CDR3, taken from reference TRBV9 and TRBJ1-3): DSGVTQTPKHLITATGQRVTLRCSPRSGDLSVYWYQQSLDQGLQFLIQYYNGEERAKGNILERFSAQQFPDLHSELNLSSLELGDSALYFCASSVGQGSIYFGEGSWLTVV.